There are many counts of the clone carrying this TCR beta chain. RNA transcripts were the template for amplifying TCR beta CDR3 regions. HTBI primers were employed in a first-round RT-PCR of the TCR CDR3. TCRdb passed the multiplex PCR reads through MiXCR, listing each CDR3 protein once. The table lists hundreds of thousands of distinct CDR3 sequences, under 15% of them singletons. This sample was included in a study of T cells in Graves' hyperthyroidism and ophthalmopathy. In the study overall: Peripheral blood samples were taken at initial diagnosis, prior to any treatment.

The germline gives CDR1 SGHAT, CDR2 FQNNGV. The CDR3 runs to 15 residues. The V end lost 7 bases, the J end lost 1 base, and 15 bases lay between the germline ends. What was sequenced was blood. The chain carries TRBV11-2 and TRBJ2-3; D is perhaps TRBD1 or TRBD2 (5 bases each). This TCR was recovered from a man between 18 and 35 years old with Graves' ophthalmopathy. This CDR3 is CASTFGTVGTDTQYF. In DNA, the CDR3 is TGTGCCAGCACCTTCGGGACCGTTGGCACAGATACGCAGTATTTT.